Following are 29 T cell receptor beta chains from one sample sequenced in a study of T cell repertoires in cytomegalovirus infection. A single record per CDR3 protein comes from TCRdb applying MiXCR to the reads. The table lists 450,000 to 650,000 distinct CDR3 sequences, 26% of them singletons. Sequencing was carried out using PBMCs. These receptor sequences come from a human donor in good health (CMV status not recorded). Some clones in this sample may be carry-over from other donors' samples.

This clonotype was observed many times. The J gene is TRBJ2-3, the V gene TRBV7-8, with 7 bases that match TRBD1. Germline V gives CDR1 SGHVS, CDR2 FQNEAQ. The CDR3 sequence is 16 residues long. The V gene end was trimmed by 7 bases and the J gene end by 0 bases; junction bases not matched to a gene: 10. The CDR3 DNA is TGTGCCAGCACTCGCCGACAGGGTACTAGCACAGATACGCAGTATTTT. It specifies CASTRRQGTSTDTQYF.

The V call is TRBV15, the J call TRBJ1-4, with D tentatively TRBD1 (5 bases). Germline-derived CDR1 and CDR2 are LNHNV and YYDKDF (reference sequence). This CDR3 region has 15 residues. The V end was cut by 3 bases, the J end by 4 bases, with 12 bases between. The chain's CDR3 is CATSRGQGVNEKLFF. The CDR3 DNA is TGTGCCACCAGCAGGGGCCAGGGTGTTAATGAAAAACTGTTTTTT.

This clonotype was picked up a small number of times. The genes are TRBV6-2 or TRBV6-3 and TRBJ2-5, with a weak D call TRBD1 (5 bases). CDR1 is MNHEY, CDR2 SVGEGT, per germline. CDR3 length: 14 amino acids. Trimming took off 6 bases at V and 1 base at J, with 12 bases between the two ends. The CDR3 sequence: CASSQDTVQETQYF. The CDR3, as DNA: TGTGCCAGCAGCCAGGACACAGTCCAAGAGACCCAGTACTTC.

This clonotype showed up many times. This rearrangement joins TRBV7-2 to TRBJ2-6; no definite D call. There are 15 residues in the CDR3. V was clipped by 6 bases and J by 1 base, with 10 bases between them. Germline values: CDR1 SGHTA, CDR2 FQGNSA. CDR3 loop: CASRVASSGANVLTF. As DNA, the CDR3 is TGTGCCAGCAGGGTCGCTAGTTCTGGGGCCAACGTCCTGACTTTC.

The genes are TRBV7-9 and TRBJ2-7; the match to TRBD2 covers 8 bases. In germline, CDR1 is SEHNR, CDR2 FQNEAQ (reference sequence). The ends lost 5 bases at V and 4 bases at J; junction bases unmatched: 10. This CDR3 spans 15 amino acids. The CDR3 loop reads CASSPGGGELYEQYF. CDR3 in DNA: TGTGCCAGCAGCCCGGGGGGGGGAGAACTATACGAGCAGTACTTC. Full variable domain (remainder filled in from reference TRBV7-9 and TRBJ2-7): DTGVSQNPRHKITKRGQNVTFRCDPISEHNRLYWYRQTLGQGPEFLTYFQNEAQLEKSRLLSDRFSAERPKGSFSTLEIQRTEQGDSAMYLCASSPGGGELYEQYFGPGTRLTVT.

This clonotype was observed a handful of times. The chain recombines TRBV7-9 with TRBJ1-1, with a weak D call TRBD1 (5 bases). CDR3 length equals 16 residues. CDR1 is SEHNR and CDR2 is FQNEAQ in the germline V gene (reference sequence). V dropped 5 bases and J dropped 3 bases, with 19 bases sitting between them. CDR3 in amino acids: CASSPRRQLVDTEAFF. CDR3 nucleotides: TGTGCCAGCAGCCCCAGAAGACAGCTAGTAGACACTGAAGCTTTCTTT. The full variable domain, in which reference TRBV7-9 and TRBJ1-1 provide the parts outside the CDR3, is DTGVSQNPRHKITKRGQNVTFRCDPISEHNRLYWYRQTLGQGPEFLTYFQNEAQLEKSRLLSDRFSAERPKGSFSTLEIQRTEQGDSAMYLCASSPRRQLVDTEAFFGQGTRLTVV.

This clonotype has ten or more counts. The CDR3, as DNA: TGTGCCAGCAGCTTAATGGGGGAGACCCAGTACTTC. It encodes CASSLMGETQYF. The rearrangement links TRBV7-2 to TRBJ2-5; D gene ambiguous. V was shortened by 2 bases and J by 5 bases, with 6 bases between the two germline ends. The CDR3 totals 12 residues. Germline CDR1 is SGHTA and CDR2 is FQGNSA.

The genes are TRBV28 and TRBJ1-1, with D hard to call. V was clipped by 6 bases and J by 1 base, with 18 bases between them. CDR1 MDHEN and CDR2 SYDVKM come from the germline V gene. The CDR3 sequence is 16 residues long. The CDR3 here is CASSTYWEGRNTEAFF. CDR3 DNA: TGTGCCAGCAGCACTTACTGGGAGGGCCGGAACACTGAAGCTTTCTTT.

The CDR3 bases are TGTGCCAGCAGCCAAGATCGGGACACCCAAGAGACCCAGTACTTC. Protein product: CASSQDRDTQETQYF. V is TRBV14 and J is TRBJ2-5, with a tentative D call TRBD1 (6 bases). CDR1 is SGHDN, CDR2 FVKESK, per germline. V dropped 0 bases and J dropped 1 base, with 9 bases sitting between them. The CDR3 consists of 15 residues.

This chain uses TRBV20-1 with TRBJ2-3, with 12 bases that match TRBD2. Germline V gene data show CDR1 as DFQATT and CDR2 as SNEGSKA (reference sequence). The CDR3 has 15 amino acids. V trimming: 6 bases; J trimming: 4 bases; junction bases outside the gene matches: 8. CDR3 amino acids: CSATIGLAGSDTQYF. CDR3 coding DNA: TGCAGTGCCACGATAGGACTAGCGGGATCAGATACGCAGTATTTT.

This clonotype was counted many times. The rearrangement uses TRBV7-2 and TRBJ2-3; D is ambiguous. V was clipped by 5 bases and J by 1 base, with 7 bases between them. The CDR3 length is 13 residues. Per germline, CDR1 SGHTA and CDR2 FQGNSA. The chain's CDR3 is CASSRQGTDTQYF. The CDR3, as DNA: TGTGCCAGCAGCCGACAAGGCACAGATACGCAGTATTTT.

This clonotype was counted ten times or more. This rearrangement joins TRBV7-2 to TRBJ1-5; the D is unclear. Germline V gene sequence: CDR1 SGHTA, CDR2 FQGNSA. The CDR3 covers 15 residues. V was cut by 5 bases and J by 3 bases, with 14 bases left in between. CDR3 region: CASSPDPQDNQPQHF. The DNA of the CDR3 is TGTGCCAGCAGCCCCGATCCTCAGGACAATCAGCCCCAGCATTTT.

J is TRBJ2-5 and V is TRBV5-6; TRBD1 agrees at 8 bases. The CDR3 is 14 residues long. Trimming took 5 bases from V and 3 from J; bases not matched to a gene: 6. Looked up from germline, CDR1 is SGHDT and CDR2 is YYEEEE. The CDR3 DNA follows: TGTGCCAGCAGTCGACAGGGGACCAAAGAGACCCAGTACTTC. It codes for CASSRQGTKETQYF.

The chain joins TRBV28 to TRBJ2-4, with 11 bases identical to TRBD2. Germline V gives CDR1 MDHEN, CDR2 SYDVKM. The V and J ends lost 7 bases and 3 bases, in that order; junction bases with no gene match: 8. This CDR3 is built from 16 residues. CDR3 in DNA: TGTGCCAGCACCGGGGGTAGCGGGAGGGGCAAAAACATTCAGTACTTC. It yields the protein CASTGGSGRGKNIQYF.

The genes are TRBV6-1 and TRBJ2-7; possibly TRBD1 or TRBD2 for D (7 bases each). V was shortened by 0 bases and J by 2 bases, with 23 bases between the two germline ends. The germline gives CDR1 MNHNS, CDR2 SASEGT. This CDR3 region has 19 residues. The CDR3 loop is CASSEAGGTATAPTYEQYV. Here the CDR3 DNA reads TGTGCCAGCAGTGAAGCCGGGGGGACAGCTACGGCTCCCACCTACGAGCAGTACGTC.

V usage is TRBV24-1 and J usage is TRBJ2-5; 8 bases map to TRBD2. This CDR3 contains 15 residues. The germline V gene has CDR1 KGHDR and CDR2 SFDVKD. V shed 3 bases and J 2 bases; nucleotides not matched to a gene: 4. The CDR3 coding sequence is TGTGCCACCAGTGATCAAACTAGCGGACAAGAGACCCAGTACTTC. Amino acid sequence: CATSDQTSGQETQYF.

The CDR3 bases are TGCAGTGCTAGAGATTGGAAGGGGATAATGGGCGAGCAGTACTTC. Translated, it gives CSARDWKGIMGEQYF. The rearrangement joins TRBV20-1 to TRBJ2-7; D may be TRBD1 (5 bases). V lost 0 bases and J 6 bases, leaving 18 bases between the germline ends. The V gene's germline CDR1 is DFQATT and CDR2 SNEGSKA (reference sequence). The CDR3 sequence is 15 residues long.

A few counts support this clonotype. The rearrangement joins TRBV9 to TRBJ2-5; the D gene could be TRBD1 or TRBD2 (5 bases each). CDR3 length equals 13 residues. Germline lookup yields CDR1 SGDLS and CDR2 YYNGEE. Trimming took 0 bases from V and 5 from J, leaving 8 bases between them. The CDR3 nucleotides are TGTGCCAGCAGCGTAGTCGGGGCGGAGACCCAGTACTTC. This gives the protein CASSVVGAETQYF.

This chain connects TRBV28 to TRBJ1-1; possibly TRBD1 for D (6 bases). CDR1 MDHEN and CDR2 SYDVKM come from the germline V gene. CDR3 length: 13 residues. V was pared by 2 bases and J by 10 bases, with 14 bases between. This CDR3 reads CASSLRQVGGAFF. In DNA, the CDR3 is TGTGCCAGCAGTTTAAGACAGGTCGGTGGAGCTTTCTTT. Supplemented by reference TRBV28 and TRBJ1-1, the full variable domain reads DVKVTQSSRYLVKRTGEKVFLECVQDMDHENMFWYRQDPGLGLRLIYFSYDVKMKEKGDIPEGYSVSREKKERFSLILESASTNQTSMYLCASSLRQVGGAFFGQGTRLTVV.

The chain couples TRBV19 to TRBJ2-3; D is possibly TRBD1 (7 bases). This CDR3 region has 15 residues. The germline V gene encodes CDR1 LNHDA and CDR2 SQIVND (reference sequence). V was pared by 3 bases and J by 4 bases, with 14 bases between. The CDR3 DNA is TGTGCCAGTAGTATCCTCGGCAGGGGGGCAGATACGCAGTATTTT. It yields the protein CASSILGRGADTQYF.

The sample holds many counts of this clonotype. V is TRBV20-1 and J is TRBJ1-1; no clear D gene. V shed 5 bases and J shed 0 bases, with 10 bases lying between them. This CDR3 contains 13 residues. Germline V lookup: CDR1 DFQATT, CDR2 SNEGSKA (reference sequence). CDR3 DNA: TGCAGTGCTCCCTCGGCTATGAACACTGAAGCTTTCTTT. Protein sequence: CSAPSAMNTEAFF.

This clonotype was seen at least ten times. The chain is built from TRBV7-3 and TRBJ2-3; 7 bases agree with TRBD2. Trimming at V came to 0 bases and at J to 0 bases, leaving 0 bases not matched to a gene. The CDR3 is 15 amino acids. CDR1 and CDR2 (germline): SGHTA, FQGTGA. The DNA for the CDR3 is TGTGCCAGCAGCTTAACGGGAGGGAGCACAGATACGCAGTATTTT. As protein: CASSLTGGSTDTQYF.

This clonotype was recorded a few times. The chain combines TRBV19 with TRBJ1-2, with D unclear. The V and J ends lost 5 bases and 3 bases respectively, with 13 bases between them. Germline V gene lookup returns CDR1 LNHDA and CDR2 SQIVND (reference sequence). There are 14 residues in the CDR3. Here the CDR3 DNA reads TGTGCCAGTAGTCGGCAGCCCTCTTACTATGGCTACACCTTC. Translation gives CASSRQPSYYGYTF.

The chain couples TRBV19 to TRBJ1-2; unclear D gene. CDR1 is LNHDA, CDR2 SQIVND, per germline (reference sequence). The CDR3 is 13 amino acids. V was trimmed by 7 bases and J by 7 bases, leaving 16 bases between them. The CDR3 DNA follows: TGTGCCAGTACCCAACACGTGGGTGGTGGCTACACCTTC. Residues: CASTQHVGGGYTF. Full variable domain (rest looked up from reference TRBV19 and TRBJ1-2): DGGITQSPKYLFRKEGQNVTLSCEQNLNHDAMYWYRQDPGQGLRLIYYSQIVNDFQKGDIAEGYSVSREKKESFPLTVTSAQKNPTAFYLCASTQHVGGGYTFGSGTRLTVV.

The CDR3 is CSASRGWNTEAFF. As DNA, the CDR3 is TGCAGTGCTAGTAGGGGCTGGAACACTGAAGCTTTCTTT. The genes are TRBV20-1 and TRBJ1-1; a possible D gene is TRBD1 (5 bases). The germline gives CDR1 DFQATT, CDR2 SNEGSKA (reference sequence). The CDR3 length is 13 residues. V was clipped by 3 bases and J by 1 base, with 9 bases between them.

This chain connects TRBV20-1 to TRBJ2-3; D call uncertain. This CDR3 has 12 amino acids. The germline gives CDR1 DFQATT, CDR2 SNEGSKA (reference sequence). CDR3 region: CSGQRSTDTQYF. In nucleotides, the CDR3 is TGCAGCGGGCAGAGAAGCACAGATACGCAGTATTTT.

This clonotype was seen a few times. The CDR3 here is CASSPPLAAGMETQYF. DNA for the CDR3: TGTGCCAGCAGCCCACCCCTAGCGGCAGGAATGGAGACCCAGTACTTC. This rearrangement joins TRBV7-2 to TRBJ2-5, with 7 positions matching TRBD2. Per germline, CDR1 SGHTA and CDR2 FQGNSA. J was trimmed by 5 bases and V by 5 bases; bases with no gene match: 14. The CDR3 consists of 16 residues.

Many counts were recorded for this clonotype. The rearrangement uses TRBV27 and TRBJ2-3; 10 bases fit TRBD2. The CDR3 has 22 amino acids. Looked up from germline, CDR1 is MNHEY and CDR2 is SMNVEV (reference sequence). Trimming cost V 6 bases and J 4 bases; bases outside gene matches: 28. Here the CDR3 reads CASSSILVAEREGRSIADTQYF. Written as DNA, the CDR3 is TGTGCCAGCAGCTCCATTTTGGTCGCCGAGCGGGAGGGCCGAAGTATCGCAGATACGCAGTATTTT.

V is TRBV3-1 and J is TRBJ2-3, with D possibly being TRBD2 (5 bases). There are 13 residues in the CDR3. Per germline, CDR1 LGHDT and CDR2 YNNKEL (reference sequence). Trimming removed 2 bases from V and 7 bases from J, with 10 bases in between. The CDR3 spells CASSQIAGNTQYF. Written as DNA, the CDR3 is TGTGCCAGCAGCCAAATCGCGGGCAATACGCAGTATTTT.